This is a list of T cell receptor beta chains from one sample in a study of blood T cell repertoires in COVID-19. TCRdb's copy holds only in-frame clones and misses some; the assay was immunoSEQ multiplex PCR. The profile covers over 300,000 clones, with 75% to 90% appearing a single time and roughly 2.3% taken by the ten largest. The specimen was PBMCs or T cells enriched from blood (not recorded which). The receptors originated from a man younger than 45 who had recovered from COVID-19. The CDR3 runs from the conserved cysteine through the conserved F or W. The D gene is left open where the match is weak. Expanded clones are given a class, and other clones once, few, many or no size at all.

abundance: .; v_gene: TRBV7-8; j_gene: TRBJ2-7; d_gene: .; CDR3aa: CASSHTRTPIPETYEQYF; CDR3nt: TGTGCCAGCAGCCATACCCGCACGCCCATCCCCGAGACCTACGAGCAGTACTTC
abundance: .; v_gene: TRBV19; j_gene: TRBJ2-1; d_gene: TRBD1; CDR3aa: CASSMRTGDEQFF; CDR3nt: TGTGCCAGTAGTATGCGGACAGGGGATGAGCAGTTCTTC
abundance: .; v_gene: TRBV13; j_gene: TRBJ2-2; d_gene: .; CDR3aa: CASSLDRTGELFF; CDR3nt: TGTGCCAGCAGCCTCGACAGAACCGGGGAGCTGTTTTTT
abundance: once; v_gene: TRBV5-1; j_gene: TRBJ2-1; d_gene: TRBD2; CDR3aa: CASSLSASGGSNEQFF; CDR3nt: TGCGCCAGCAGCTTGTCAGCTAGCGGGGGGAGTAATGAGCAGTTCTTC
abundance: .; v_gene: TRBV9; j_gene: TRBJ2-1; d_gene: TRBD2; CDR3aa: CASSVGRGTYNEQFF; CDR3nt: TGTGCCAGCAGCGTAGGGCGGGGGACTTACAATGAGCAGTTCTTC
abundance: once; v_gene: TRBV5-1; j_gene: TRBJ1-1; d_gene: TRBD1; CDR3aa: CASSWRTGNSGAEAFF; CDR3nt: TGCGCCAGCAGCTGGAGGACAGGGAATAGCGGCGCTGAAGCTTTCTTT
abundance: .; v_gene: TRBV10-3; j_gene: TRBJ2-1; d_gene: .; CDR3aa: CAISESGHRNEQFF; CDR3nt: TGTGCCATCAGTGAGTCGGGGCACCGCAATGAGCAGTTCTTC
abundance: .; v_gene: TRBV12-5; j_gene: TRBJ2-6; d_gene: TRBD1; CDR3aa: CASGVGTVLSGANVLTF; CDR3nt: TGTGCTAGTGGTGTGGGGACAGTGCTCTCTGGGGCCAACGTCCTGACTTTC
abundance: .; v_gene: TRBV7-9; j_gene: TRBJ1-3; d_gene: .; CDR3aa: CASVPGGTGNTIYF; CDR3nt: TGTGCCAGCGTTCCGGGAGGAACTGGAAACACCATATATTTT
abundance: .; v_gene: TRBV2; j_gene: TRBJ2-2; d_gene: .; CDR3aa: CASSEQGRGTGELFF; CDR3nt: TGTGCCAGCAGTGAACAGGGCAGGGGAACCGGGGAGCTGTTTTTT
abundance: .; v_gene: TRBV11-1; j_gene: TRBJ2-2; d_gene: TRBD2; CDR3aa: CASSSGGGAPGELFF; CDR3nt: TGTGCCAGCAGCTCGGGCGGGGGGGCCCCCGGGGAGCTGTTTTTT
abundance: .; v_gene: TRBV30; j_gene: TRBJ2-5; d_gene: .; CDR3aa: CAWSSGLLQETQYF; CDR3nt: TGTGCCTGGAGTAGCGGACTCTTACAAGAGACCCAGTACTTC
abundance: .; v_gene: TRBV7-9; j_gene: TRBJ1-4; d_gene: TRBD1; CDR3aa: CASSDQLNGDRLGLFF; CDR3nt: TGTGCCAGCAGCGACCAACTCAACGGGGACAGGCTTGGCCTGTTTTTT
abundance: few; v_gene: TRBV6-5; j_gene: TRBJ1-5; d_gene: .; CDR3aa: CASTKQVNQPQHF; CDR3nt: TGTGCCAGCACCAAACAGGTGAACCAGCCCCAGCATTTT
abundance: .; v_gene: TRBV30; j_gene: TRBJ1-6; d_gene: .; CDR3aa: CAWSVRGNSPPLHF; CDR3nt: TGTGCCTGGAGTGTACGGGGGAATAGCCCACCCCTCCACTTT
abundance: .; v_gene: TRBV7-9; j_gene: TRBJ2-7; d_gene: .; CDR3aa: CASSPRSSSYEQYF; CDR3nt: TGTGCCAGCAGCCCCCGTTCCAGCTCCTACGAGCAGTACTTC
abundance: .; v_gene: TRBV9; j_gene: TRBJ1-2; d_gene: .; CDR3aa: CASSPGADGYTF; CDR3nt: TGTGCCAGCAGCCCAGGGGCGGATGGCTACACCTTC
abundance: .; v_gene: TRBV18; j_gene: TRBJ1-2; d_gene: .; CDR3aa: CASSPSAQGNYGYTF; CDR3nt: TGTGCCAGCTCACCATCCGCGCAGGGGAACTATGGCTACACCTTC
abundance: .; v_gene: TRBV5-4; j_gene: TRBJ2-7; d_gene: TRBD1; CDR3aa: CASSRASQGAREQYF; CDR3nt: TGTGCCAGCAGCCGAGCGTCCCAGGGGGCGCGGGAGCAGTACTTC
abundance: .; v_gene: TRBV18; j_gene: TRBJ1-2; d_gene: TRBD1; CDR3aa: CASSKQGPEGYTF; CDR3nt: TGTGCCAGCTCAAAACAGGGGCCGGAGGGCTACACCTTC
abundance: .; v_gene: TRBV5-5; j_gene: TRBJ1-6; d_gene: TRBD1; CDR3aa: CASSLARGHNSPLHF; CDR3nt: TGTGCCAGCAGCTTGGCCAGGGGGCATAATTCACCCCTCCACTTT
abundance: .; v_gene: TRBV5-1; j_gene: TRBJ2-7; d_gene: TRBD2; CDR3aa: CASSLGGGYEQYF; CDR3nt: TGCGCCAGCTCCCTGGGGGGGGGATACGAGCAGTACTTC
abundance: .; v_gene: TRBV29-1; j_gene: TRBJ1-2; d_gene: .; CDR3aa: CSVDEGLNYGYTF; CDR3nt: TGCAGCGTTGACGAGGGCCTTAACTATGGCTACACCTTC
abundance: .; v_gene: TRBV7-2; j_gene: TRBJ1-2; d_gene: .; CDR3aa: CASSLSGGVGGYTF; CDR3nt: TGTGCCAGCAGCCTAAGTGGGGGGGTGGGTGGCTACACCTTC
abundance: .; v_gene: TRBV5-4; j_gene: TRBJ1-5; d_gene: .; CDR3aa: CASSPGGGQPQHF; CDR3nt: TGTGCCAGCAGCCCGGGCGGGGGCCAGCCCCAGCATTTT
abundance: .; v_gene: TRBV9; j_gene: TRBJ1-2; d_gene: .; CDR3aa: CASSARGVDGYTF; CDR3nt: TGTGCCAGCAGCGCGCGGGGCGTGGATGGCTACACCTTC
abundance: few; v_gene: TRBV9; j_gene: TRBJ1-6; d_gene: TRBD1; CDR3aa: CASSPQQGTNSPLHF; CDR3nt: TGTGCCAGCAGCCCTCAACAGGGGACTAATTCACCCCTCCACTTT
abundance: .; v_gene: TRBV30; j_gene: TRBJ2-7; d_gene: TRBD2; CDR3aa: CAWSVLRGGQEQYF; CDR3nt: TGTGCCTGGAGTGTACTCCGGGGGGGGCAGGAGCAGTACTTC
abundance: once; v_gene: TRBV7-9; j_gene: TRBJ1-1; d_gene: .; CDR3aa: CASSPMNTEAFF; CDR3nt: TGTGCCAGCAGTCCCATGAACACTGAAGCTTTCTTT
abundance: .; v_gene: TRBV5-6; j_gene: TRBJ1-2; d_gene: .; CDR3aa: CASSSTVVGGLSYTF; CDR3nt: TGTGCCAGCAGCTCAACGGTGGTCGGGGGACTAAGCTACACCTTC
abundance: once; v_gene: TRBV23-1; j_gene: TRBJ2-7; d_gene: TRBD2; CDR3aa: CASRGGTVITYEQYF; CDR3nt: TGCGCCAGCAGGGGAGGGACGGTGATAACCTACGAGCAGTACTTC
abundance: once; v_gene: TRBV30; j_gene: TRBJ1-6; d_gene: .; CDR3aa: CAWAEGNISPLHF; CDR3nt: TGTGCCTGGGCGGAGGGGAATATTTCACCCCTCCACTTT
abundance: few; v_gene: TRBV4-3; j_gene: TRBJ2-2; d_gene: .; CDR3aa: CASSQEGVPTGELFF; CDR3nt: TGCGCCAGCAGCCAGGAGGGCGTACCCACCGGGGAGCTGTTTTTT
abundance: .; v_gene: TRBV5-1; j_gene: TRBJ1-2; d_gene: .; CDR3aa: CASSLGGAAVQLNGYTF; CDR3nt: TGCGCCAGCAGCTTGGGCGGAGCGGCGGTTCAATTAAATGGCTACACCTTC
abundance: .; v_gene: TRBV6-5; j_gene: TRBJ2-5; d_gene: TRBD2; CDR3aa: CASSSAIAGAWETQYF; CDR3nt: TGTGCCAGCAGTTCGGCAATAGCGGGGGCTTGGGAGACCCAGTACTTC
abundance: .; v_gene: TRBV18; j_gene: TRBJ1-1; d_gene: .; CDR3aa: CASSPLGGARFTEAFF; CDR3nt: TGTGCCAGCTCACCACTCGGGGGGGCCCGTTTCACAGAAGCTTTCTTT
abundance: few; v_gene: TRBV19; j_gene: TRBJ1-1; d_gene: .; CDR3aa: CASTPNGGGEAFF; CDR3nt: TGTGCCAGTACCCCTAATGGGGGAGGGGAAGCTTTCTTT
abundance: many; v_gene: TRBV2; j_gene: TRBJ1-5; d_gene: .; CDR3aa: CASRKDISNQPQHF; CDR3nt: TGTGCCAGCAGGAAGGACATTAGCAATCAGCCCCAGCATTTT
abundance: .; v_gene: TRBV18; j_gene: TRBJ1-2; d_gene: TRBD1; CDR3aa: CASSPGDRAISGYTF; CDR3nt: TGTGCCAGCTCACCAGGGGACAGGGCAATTAGTGGCTACACCTTC